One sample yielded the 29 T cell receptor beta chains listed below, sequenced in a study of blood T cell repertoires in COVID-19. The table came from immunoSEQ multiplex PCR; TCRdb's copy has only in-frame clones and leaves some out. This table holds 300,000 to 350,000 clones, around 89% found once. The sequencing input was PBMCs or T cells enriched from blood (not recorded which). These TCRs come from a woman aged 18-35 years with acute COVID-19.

In nucleotides, the CDR3 is TGCGCCAGCAGCTTCGGGGAATTGGGATCTCCTGGAAACACCATATATTTT. Protein sequence: CASSFGELGSPGNTIYF. V and J are TRBV5-1 and TRBJ1-3; D uncertain. Trimming pared 2 bases from V and 2 bases from J, leaving 17 bases between. From germline, CDR1 is SGHRS and CDR2 YFSETQ. This CDR3 comprises 17 residues.

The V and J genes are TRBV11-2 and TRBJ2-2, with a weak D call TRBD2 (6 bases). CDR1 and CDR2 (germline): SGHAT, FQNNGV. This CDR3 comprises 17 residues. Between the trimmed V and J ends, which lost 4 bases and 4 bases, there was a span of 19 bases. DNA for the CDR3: TGTGCCAGCAGCTCACGGCTTAGCGGAGCCCCCACCGGGGAGCTGTTTTTT. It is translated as CASSSRLSGAPTGELFF. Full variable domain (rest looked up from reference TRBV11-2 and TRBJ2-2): EAGVAQSPRYKIIEKRQSVAFWCNPISGHATLYWYQQILGQGPKLLIQFQNNGVVDDSQLPKDRFSAERLKGVDSTLKIQPAKLEDSAVYLCASSSRLSGAPTGELFFGEGSRLTVL.

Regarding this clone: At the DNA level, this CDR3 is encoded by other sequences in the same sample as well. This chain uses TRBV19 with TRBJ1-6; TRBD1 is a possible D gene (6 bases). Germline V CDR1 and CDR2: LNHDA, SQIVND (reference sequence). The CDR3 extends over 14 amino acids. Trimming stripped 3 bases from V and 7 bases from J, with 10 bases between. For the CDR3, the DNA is TGTGCCAGTAGTATTGAACAGGGAAATTCACCCCTCCACTTT. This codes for CASSIEQGNSPLHF.

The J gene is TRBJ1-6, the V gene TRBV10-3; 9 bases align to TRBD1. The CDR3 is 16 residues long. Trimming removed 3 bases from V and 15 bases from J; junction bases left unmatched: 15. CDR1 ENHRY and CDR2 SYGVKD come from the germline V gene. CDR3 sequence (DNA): TGTGCCATCAGTGATGTCTATGGGGACAGGGATCGGCTCCTCCACTTT. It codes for CAISDVYGDRDRLLHF.

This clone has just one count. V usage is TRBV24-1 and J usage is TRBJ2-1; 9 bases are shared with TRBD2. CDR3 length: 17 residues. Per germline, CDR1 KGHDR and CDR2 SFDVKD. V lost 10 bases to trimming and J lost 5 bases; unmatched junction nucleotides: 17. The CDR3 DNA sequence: TGTGCCACTGGGGGCGGCCCTAGCGGGATATTCCACAATGAGCAGTTCTTC. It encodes CATGGGPSGIFHNEQFF.

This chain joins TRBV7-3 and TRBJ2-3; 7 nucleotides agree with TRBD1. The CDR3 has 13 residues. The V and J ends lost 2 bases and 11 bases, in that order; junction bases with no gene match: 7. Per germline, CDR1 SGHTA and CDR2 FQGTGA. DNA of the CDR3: TGTGCCAGCAGCTTAGGACCGGGACAGTTGCAGTATTTT. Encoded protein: CASSLGPGQLQYF.

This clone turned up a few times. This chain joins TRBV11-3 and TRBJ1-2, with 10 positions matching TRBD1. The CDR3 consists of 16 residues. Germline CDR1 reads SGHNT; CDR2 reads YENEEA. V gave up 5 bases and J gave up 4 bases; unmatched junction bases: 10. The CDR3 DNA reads TGTGCCAGCAGCCTCATCGGACAGGGGGGGGTCTATGGCTACACCTTC. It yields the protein CASSLIGQGGVYGYTF.

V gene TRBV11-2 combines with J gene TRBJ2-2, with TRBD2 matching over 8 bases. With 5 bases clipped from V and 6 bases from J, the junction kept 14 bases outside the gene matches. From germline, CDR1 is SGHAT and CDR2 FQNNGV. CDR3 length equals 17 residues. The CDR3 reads CASSHRFPGLESGELFF. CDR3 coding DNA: TGTGCCAGCAGCCACCGATTCCCGGGACTAGAATCCGGGGAGCTGTTTTTT. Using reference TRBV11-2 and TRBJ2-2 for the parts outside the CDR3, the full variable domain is EAGVAQSPRYKIIEKRQSVAFWCNPISGHATLYWYQQILGQGPKLLIQFQNNGVVDDSQLPKDRFSAERLKGVDSTLKIQPAKLEDSAVYLCASSHRFPGLESGELFFGEGSRLTVL.

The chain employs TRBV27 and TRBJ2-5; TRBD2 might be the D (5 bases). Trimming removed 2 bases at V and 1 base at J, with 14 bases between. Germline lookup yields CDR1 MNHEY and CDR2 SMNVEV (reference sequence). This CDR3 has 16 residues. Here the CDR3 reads CASSLSVSGSQETQYF. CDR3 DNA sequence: TGTGCCAGCAGTTTAAGCGTGTCGGGGAGCCAAGAGACCCAGTACTTC.

The CDR3 protein is CASTTGAGDGYTF. The CDR3 DNA reads as TGTGCCAGCACAACAGGGGCCGGGGACGGCTACACCTTC. J is TRBJ1-2 and V is TRBV28; 7 bases map to TRBD1. Germline CDR1 and CDR2: MDHEN and SYDVKM. CDR3 length: 13 residues. J gave up 8 bases and V 7 bases, and 10 bases lay outside the gene matches.

CDR3 sequence: CSVEAPGGGNQPQHF. Written as DNA, the CDR3 is TGCAGCGTTGAGGCCCCAGGGGGCGGCAATCAGCCCCAGCATTTT. This chain uses TRBV29-1 with TRBJ1-5, with 8 bases that match TRBD1. Germline V gene data show CDR1 as SQVTM and CDR2 as ANQGSEA. This CDR3 is 15 amino acids long. J gave up 2 bases and V 3 bases, and 6 bases lay outside the gene matches.

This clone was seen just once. CDR3 residues: CASRLQGISYEQYF. CDR3 nucleotide sequence: TGTGCCAGCAGATTACAGGGGATCTCCTACGAGCAGTACTTC. V and J are TRBV27 and TRBJ2-7; 7 nucleotides line up with TRBD1. The J segment lost 0 bases and the V segment lost 6 bases, leaving 5 bases of the junction unmatched. Germline CDR1 and CDR2: MNHEY and SMNVEV (reference sequence). The CDR3 has 14 residues.

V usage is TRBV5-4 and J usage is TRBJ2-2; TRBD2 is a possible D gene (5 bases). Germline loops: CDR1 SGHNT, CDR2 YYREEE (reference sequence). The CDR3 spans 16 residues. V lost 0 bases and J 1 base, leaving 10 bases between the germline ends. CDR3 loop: CASSLGGRGNTGELFF. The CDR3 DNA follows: TGTGCCAGCAGCTTGGGAGGGAGAGGGAACACCGGGGAGCTGTTTTTT.

CDR3 in amino acids: CASSLGLDGTENTQYF. CDR3 bases: TGTGCCAGCAGCTTAGGATTAGACGGGACAGAAAATACGCAGTATTTT. The chain uses TRBV7-8 and TRBJ2-3; TRBD1 matches 7 bases. From germline, CDR1 is SGHVS and CDR2 FQNEAQ. With V trimmed by 1 base and J by 7 bases, 11 bases remained unmatched. The CDR3 loop spans 16 amino acids.

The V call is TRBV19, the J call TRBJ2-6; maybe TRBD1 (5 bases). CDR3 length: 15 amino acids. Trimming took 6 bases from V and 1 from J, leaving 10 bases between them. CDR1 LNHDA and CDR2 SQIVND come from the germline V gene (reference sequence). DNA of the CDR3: TGTGCCAGTAGATTACAGGTATCTGGGGCCAACGTCCTGACTTTC. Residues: CASRLQVSGANVLTF. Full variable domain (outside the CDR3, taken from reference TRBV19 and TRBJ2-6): DGGITQSPKYLFRKEGQNVTLSCEQNLNHDAMYWYRQDPGQGLRLIYYSQIVNDFQKGDIAEGYSVSREKKESFPLTVTSAQKNPTAFYLCASRLQVSGANVLTFGAGSRLTVL.

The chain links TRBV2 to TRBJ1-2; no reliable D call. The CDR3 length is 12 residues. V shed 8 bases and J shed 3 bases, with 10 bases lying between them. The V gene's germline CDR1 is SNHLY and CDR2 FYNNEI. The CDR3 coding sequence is TGTGCCAGCCGAGGTACGGACTATGGCTACACCTTC. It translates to CASRGTDYGYTF.

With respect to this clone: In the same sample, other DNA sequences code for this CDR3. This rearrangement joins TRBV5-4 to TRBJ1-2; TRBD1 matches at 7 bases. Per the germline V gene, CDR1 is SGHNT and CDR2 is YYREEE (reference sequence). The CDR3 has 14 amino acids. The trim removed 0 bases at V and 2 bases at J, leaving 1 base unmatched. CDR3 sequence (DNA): TGTGCCAGCAGCTTGGGGACAGGAAACTATGGCTACACCTTC. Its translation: CASSLGTGNYGYTF.

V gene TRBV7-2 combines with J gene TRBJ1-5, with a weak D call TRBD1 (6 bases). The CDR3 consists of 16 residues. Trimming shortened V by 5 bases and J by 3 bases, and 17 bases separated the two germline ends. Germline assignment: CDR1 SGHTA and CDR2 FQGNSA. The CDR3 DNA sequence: TGTGCCAGCAGCCGGGGGGGGCAGGGATACAATCAGCCCCAGCATTTT. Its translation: CASSRGGQGYNQPQHF. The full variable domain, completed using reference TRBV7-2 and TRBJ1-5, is GAGVSQSPSNKVTEKGKDVELRCDPISGHTALYWYRQSLGQGLEFLIYFQGNSAPDKSGLPSDRFSAERTGGSVSTLTIQRTQQEDSAVYLCASSRGGQGYNQPQHFGDGTRLSIL.

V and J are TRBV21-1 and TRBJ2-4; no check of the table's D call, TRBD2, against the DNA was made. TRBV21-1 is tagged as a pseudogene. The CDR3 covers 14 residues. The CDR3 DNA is TGTGCCAGCAGGGGAGGGATTGCCAAAAACATTCAGTACTTC. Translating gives CASRGGIAKNIQYF.

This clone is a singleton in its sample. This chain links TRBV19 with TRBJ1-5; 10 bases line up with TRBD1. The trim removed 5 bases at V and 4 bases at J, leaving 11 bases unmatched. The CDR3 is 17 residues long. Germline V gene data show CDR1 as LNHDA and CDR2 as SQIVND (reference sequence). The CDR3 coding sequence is TGTGCCAGTAGTCTGTACCGACAGGGGGCAGGGAATCAGCCCCAGCATTTT. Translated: CASSLYRQGAGNQPQHF.

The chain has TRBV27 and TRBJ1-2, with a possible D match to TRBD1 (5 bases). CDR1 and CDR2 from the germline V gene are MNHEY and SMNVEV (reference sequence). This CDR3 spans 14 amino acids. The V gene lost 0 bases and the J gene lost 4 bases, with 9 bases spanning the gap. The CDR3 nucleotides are TGTGCCAGCAGTTTATCGGGAGGGACCTATGGCTACACCTTC. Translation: CASSLSGGTYGYTF.

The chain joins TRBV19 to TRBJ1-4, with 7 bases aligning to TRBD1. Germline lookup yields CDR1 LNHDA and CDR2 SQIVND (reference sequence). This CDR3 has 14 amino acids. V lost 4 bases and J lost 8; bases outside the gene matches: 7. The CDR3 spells CASSSGTAKEKLFF. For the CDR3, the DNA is TGTGCCAGTAGTAGCGGGACAGCCAAGGAAAAACTGTTTTTT. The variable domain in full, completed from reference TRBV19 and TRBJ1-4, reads DGGITQSPKYLFRKEGQNVTLSCEQNLNHDAMYWYRQDPGQGLRLIYYSQIVNDFQKGDIAEGYSVSREKKESFPLTVTSAQKNPTAFYLCASSSGTAKEKLFFGSGTQLSVL.

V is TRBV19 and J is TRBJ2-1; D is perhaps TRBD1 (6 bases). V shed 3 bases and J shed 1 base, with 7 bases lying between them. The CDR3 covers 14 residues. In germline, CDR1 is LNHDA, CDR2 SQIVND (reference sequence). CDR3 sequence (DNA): TGTGCCAGTAGTATTGGACAGTCCTACAATGAGCAGTTCTTC. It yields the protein CASSIGQSYNEQFF.

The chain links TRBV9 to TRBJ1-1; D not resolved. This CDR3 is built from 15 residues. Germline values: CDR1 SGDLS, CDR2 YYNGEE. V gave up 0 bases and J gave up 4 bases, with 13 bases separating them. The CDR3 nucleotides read TGTGCCAGCAGCGTAGGCATTCCCCGGGGCACTGAAGCTTTCTTT. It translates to CASSVGIPRGTEAFF. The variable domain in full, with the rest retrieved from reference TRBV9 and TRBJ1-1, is DSGVTQTPKHLITATGQRVTLRCSPRSGDLSVYWYQQSLDQGLQFLIQYYNGEERAKGNILERFSAQQFPDLHSELNLSSLELGDSALYFCASSVGIPRGTEAFFGQGTRLTVV.

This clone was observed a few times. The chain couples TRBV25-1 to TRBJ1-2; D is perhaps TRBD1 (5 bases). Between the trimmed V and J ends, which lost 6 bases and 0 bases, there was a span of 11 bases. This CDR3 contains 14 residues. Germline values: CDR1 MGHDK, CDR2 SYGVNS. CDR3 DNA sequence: TGTGCCAGCAGCACGTACAGGTCTAACTATGGCTACACCTTC. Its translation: CASSTYRSNYGYTF.

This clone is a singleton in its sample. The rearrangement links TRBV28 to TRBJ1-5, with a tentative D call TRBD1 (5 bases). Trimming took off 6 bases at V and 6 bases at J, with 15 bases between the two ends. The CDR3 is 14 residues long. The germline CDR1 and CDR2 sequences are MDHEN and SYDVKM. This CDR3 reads CASSLGAGLQPQHF. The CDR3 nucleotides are TGTGCCAGCAGCTTAGGAGCGGGGCTTCAGCCCCAGCATTTT.

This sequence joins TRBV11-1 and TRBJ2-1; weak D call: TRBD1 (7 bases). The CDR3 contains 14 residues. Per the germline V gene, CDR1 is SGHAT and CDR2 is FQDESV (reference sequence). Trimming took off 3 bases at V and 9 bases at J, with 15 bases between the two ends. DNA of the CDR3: TGTGCCAGCAGCTTTGACAGGGAGGACGGTGAGCAGTTCTTC. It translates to CASSFDREDGEQFF.

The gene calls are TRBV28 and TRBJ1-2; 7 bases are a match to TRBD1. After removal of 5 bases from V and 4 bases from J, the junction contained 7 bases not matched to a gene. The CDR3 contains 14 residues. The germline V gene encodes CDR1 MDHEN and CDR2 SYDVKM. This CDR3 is CASSRQGLGYGYTF. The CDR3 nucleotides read TGTGCCAGCAGTCGACAGGGACTTGGCTATGGCTACACCTTC.

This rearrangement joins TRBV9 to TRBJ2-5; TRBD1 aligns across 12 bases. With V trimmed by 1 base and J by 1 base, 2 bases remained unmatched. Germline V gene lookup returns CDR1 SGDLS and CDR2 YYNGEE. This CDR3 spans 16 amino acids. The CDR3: CASSVQGQGAQETQYF. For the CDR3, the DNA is TGTGCCAGCAGCGTACAGGGACAGGGGGCCCAAGAGACCCAGTACTTC.